The present T cell receptor (beta chain) was sequenced within a study of cytomegalovirus exposure and HLA in healthy donors. Study as a whole: HLA-typed donors were the source of tens of millions of unique TCRs held in an early data release. Study-wide points: In a later analysis, HLA-associated TCR beta chains were more clonally expanded than equally common others. As a later analysis revealed, most CMV-associated TCR beta chains appeared HLA-restricted. Earlier analysis looked at TCR beta V segments, and most were productive about 90% or about 30% of the time.

PCR involved 60 Vbeta and 13 Jbeta primers. Libraries were prepared by immunoSEQ multiplex PCR; TCRdb keeps only in-frame clonotypes and omits some of them. The sample spans around 60,000 clones; the ten largest clones claim around 5%. A word on this clone: Its antigen is currently unknown.

Germline assignment: CDR1 SEHNR and CDR2 FQNEAQ (reference sequence). V lost 5 bases and J lost 0, with 17 bases in between. There are 17 residues in the CDR3. Sequenced sample: PBMCs. The sequence was collected from a young man in good health and CMV-seropositive. This chain joins TRBV7-9 and TRBJ1-3; D is unresolved. CDR3 loop: CASSVPHGALSGNTIYF. The CDR3 nucleotides are TGTGCCAGCAGCGTACCACACGGAGCTCTCTCTGGAAACACCATATATTTT. Using reference TRBV7-9 and TRBJ1-3 for the parts outside the CDR3, the full variable domain is DTGVSQNPRHKITKRGQNVTFRCDPISEHNRLYWYRQTLGQGPEFLTYFQNEAQLEKSRLLSDRFSAERPKGSFSTLEIQRTEQGDSAMYLCASSVPHGALSGNTIYFGEGSWLTVV.